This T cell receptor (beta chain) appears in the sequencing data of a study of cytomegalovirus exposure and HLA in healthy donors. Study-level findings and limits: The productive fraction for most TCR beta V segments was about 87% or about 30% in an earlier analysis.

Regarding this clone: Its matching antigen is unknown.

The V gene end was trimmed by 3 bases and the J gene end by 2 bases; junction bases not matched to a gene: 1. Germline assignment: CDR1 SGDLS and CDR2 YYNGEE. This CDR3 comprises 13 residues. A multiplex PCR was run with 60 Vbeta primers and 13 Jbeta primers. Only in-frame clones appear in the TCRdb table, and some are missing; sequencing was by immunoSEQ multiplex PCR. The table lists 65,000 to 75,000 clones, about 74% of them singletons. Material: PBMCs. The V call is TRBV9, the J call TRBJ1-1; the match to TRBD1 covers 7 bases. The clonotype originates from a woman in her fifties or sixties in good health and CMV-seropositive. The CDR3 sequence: CASSGDSNTEAFF. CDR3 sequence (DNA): TGTGCCAGCAGCGGGGACAGTAACACTGAAGCTTTCTTT.